These 16 T cell receptor beta chains originate from one sample sequenced in a study of cytomegalovirus exposure and HLA in healthy donors. A multiplex PCR was run with 60 Vbeta primers and 13 Jbeta primers. Assay used: immunoSEQ multiplex PCR; TCRdb lists only in-frame clones, some missing. This sample's table reports 130,000 or so clones. The sequenced sample consisted of PBMCs. Receptors were obtained from a woman in her forties in good health and CMV-seronegative.

The chain combines TRBV2 with TRBJ2-1, with D unclear. The CDR3 runs 11 residues. CDR1 and CDR2 (germline): SNHLY, FYNNEI. The V end was cut by 4 bases, the J end by 5 bases, with 3 bases between. CDR3: CASSANNEQFF. DNA for the CDR3: TGTGCCAGCAGTGCAAACAATGAGCAGTTCTTC. Complete variable domain (other parts from reference TRBV2 and TRBJ2-1): EPEVTQTPSHQVTQMGQEVILRCVPISNHLYFYWYRQILGQKVEFLVSFYNNEISEKSEIFDDQFSVERPDGSNFTLKIRSTKLEDSAMYFCASSANNEQFFGPGTRLTVL.

The chain has TRBV6-5 and TRBJ1-2, with D tentatively TRBD1 (5 bases). In germline, CDR1 is MNHEY, CDR2 SVGAGI. This CDR3 is built from 14 residues. Trimming took 6 bases from V and 1 from J, leaving 12 bases between them. The DNA of the CDR3 is TGTGCCAGCAGACCGGGGGGACTTAACTATGGCTACACCTTC. Amino acids: CASRPGGLNYGYTF.

V and J are TRBV7-2 and TRBJ2-1; 8 bases are shared with TRBD2. This CDR3 is built from 17 residues. Germline loops: CDR1 SGHTA, CDR2 FQGNSA. V lost 4 bases and J lost 5; bases outside the gene matches: 13. The CDR3 region has the DNA TGTGCCAGCAGCTCCATAGCGGGGTCGCTTCCTAACAATGAGCAGTTCTTC. Amino acids: CASSSIAGSLPNNEQFF.

The CDR3 DNA sequence: TGTGCCAGCACCCTCGGGGAAGGAACCTACAATGAGCAGTTCTTC. Encoded protein: CASTLGEGTYNEQFF. V gene TRBV6-5 combines with J gene TRBJ2-1; D perhaps matches TRBD2 (5 bases). The germline CDR1 and CDR2 sequences are MNHEY and SVGAGI. Trimming left V 7 bases short and J 2 bases short, with 15 bases between. This CDR3 has 15 amino acids.

The rearrangement links TRBV14 to TRBJ2-3, with a weak D call TRBD2 (6 bases). Trimming removed 1 base at V and 5 bases at J, with 7 bases between. Germline values: CDR1 SGHDN, CDR2 FVKESK. The CDR3 contains 13 residues. As DNA, the CDR3 is TGTGCCAGCAGCCAAGTGGGGGGAGATACGCAGTATTTT. It is translated as CASSQVGGDTQYF.

This rearrangement joins TRBV9 to TRBJ2-5; TRBD2 agrees at 7 bases. CDR1 SGDLS and CDR2 YYNGEE come from the germline V gene. This CDR3 comprises 15 residues. V lost 3 bases and J lost 3; bases outside the gene matches: 8. This chain's CDR3 is CASSGSGDREETQYF. The CDR3 DNA reads as TGTGCCAGCAGCGGGAGCGGGGACCGGGAAGAGACCCAGTACTTC.

V is TRBV19 and J is TRBJ1-6; TRBD1 matches 9 bases. The junction had 5 bases not matched to a gene; V was cut back by 1 base and J by 10 bases. This CDR3 is 15 amino acids long. Germline V gene data show CDR1 as LNHDA and CDR2 as SQIVND (reference sequence). The CDR3 sequence is CASSIVTGGDSPLHF. DNA for the CDR3: TGTGCCAGTAGTATAGTGACAGGGGGAGACTCACCCCTCCACTTT.

The CDR3 bases are TGTGCCGGGAACTCGGCAGGGGCTGAGCAGTTCTTC. Its protein is CAGNSAGAEQFF. The chain couples TRBV5-6 to TRBJ2-1; TRBD1 is a possible D gene (6 bases). V lost 10 bases and J lost 9, with 17 bases in between. The CDR3 covers 12 residues. The germline V gene encodes CDR1 SGHDT and CDR2 YYEEEE.

The rearrangement links TRBV6-1 to TRBJ1-1; maybe TRBD1 (5 bases). V lost 2 bases to trimming and J lost 1 base, with 8 bases between them. The CDR3 consists of 14 residues. Germline V gene sequence: CDR1 MNHNS, CDR2 SASEGT. CDR3 nucleotides: TGTGCCAGCAGTGAACCAGGGAAGAACACTGAAGCTTTCTTT. Encoded protein: CASSEPGKNTEAFF.

The chain carries TRBV18 and TRBJ1-3; 7 bases align to TRBD1. V shed 2 bases, J shed 4 bases, and the junction held 14 bases outside the gene matches. The CDR3 has 18 amino acids. CDR1 is KGHSH and CDR2 is LQKENI in the germline V gene. The CDR3 coding sequence is TGTGCCAGCTCACCAATCGCTACAGGGGATGTCCTGGGAAACACCATATATTTT. Translated: CASSPIATGDVLGNTIYF.

A note on this clone: The germline gene is not matched at one end of the junction; a read error may be the cause. The chain has TRBV6-1 and TRBJ2-7, with 7 positions matching TRBD2. CDR1 MNHNS and CDR2 SASEGT come from the germline V gene. CDR3 length: 14 residues. In nucleotides, the CDR3 is TGTGCCAGCAGTAAAGCCGGGACTACCTACGAGCAGTACTTC. Translated, it gives CASSKAGTTYEQYF.

The chain uses TRBV13 and TRBJ1-1; D is unresolved. V was cut by 3 bases and J by 2 bases, with 7 bases left in between. This CDR3 comprises 13 residues. Germline-derived CDR1 and CDR2 are PRHDT and FYEKMQ (reference sequence). The CDR3 nucleotides read TGTGCCAGCAGCTTCGGAGATAACACTGAAGCTTTCTTT. Protein product: CASSFGDNTEAFF.

J is TRBJ2-5 and V is TRBV6-5; TRBD1 matches at 7 bases. This CDR3 has 14 amino acids. V shed 6 bases, J shed 4 bases, and the junction held 8 bases outside the gene matches. The germline gives CDR1 MNHEY, CDR2 SVGAGI. In DNA, the CDR3 is TGTGCCAGCAGCTATGTACCAGGGGGAGAGACCCAGTACTTC. Amino acids: CASSYVPGGETQYF.

The V and J genes are TRBV4-1 and TRBJ2-7; possible D gene TRBD1, 6 bases. The CDR3 covers 13 residues. Germline CDR1 reads MGHRA; CDR2 reads YSYEKL. V lost 3 bases to trimming and J lost 6 bases, with 12 bases between them. In DNA form, the CDR3 reads TGCGCCAGCAGCCATTCTACAGGGTTCGAGCAGTACGTC. Encoded protein: CASSHSTGFEQYV.

The chain is built from TRBV19 and TRBJ1-6, with D perhaps matching TRBD1 (5 bases). The CDR3 is made up of 14 amino acids. The germline V and J ends were trimmed by 1 base and 9 bases, with 10 bases remaining between them. Germline V gene lookup returns CDR1 LNHDA and CDR2 SQIVND (reference sequence). The DNA of the CDR3 is TGTGCCAGTAGTATAGGTCCGGGGGGTTCACCCCTCCACTTT. It yields the protein CASSIGPGGSPLHF.

This chain connects TRBV14 to TRBJ1-4, with TRBD1 matching over 7 bases. The CDR3 is 15 amino acids. Germline trimming cut 5 bases from V and 8 bases from J; bases unmatched to any gene: 11. The V gene's germline CDR1 is SGHDN and CDR2 FVKESK. CDR3 nucleotide sequence: TGTGCCAGCAGCAGTGAAGGGGGCTGGGGAGAAAAACTGTTTTTT. Translation: CASSSEGGWGEKLFF.